Listed here are 24 T cell receptor beta chains from one sample, sequenced in a study of T cells in Graves' hyperthyroidism and ophthalmopathy. RNA transcripts provided the source from which TCR beta CDR3 regions were amplified. Carried out on the TCR CDR3, a first-round RT-PCR used the HTBI primer set. TCRdb reprocessed the multiplex PCR reads via MiXCR and lists one record per CDR3 protein. The sample carries over 650,000 distinct CDR3 sequences, approximately 16% recorded once. Sequencing was done on a sample of blood. The source is a man aged 18 to 30 with Graves' hyperthyroidism.

This clonotype was seen ten or more times. The chain is built from TRBV3-1 and TRBJ2-7, with D possibly called TRBD1 or TRBD2 (5 bases each). The CDR3 has 15 residues. V was trimmed by 0 bases and J by 0 bases, leaving 9 bases between them. CDR1 and CDR2 from the germline V gene are LGHDT and YNNKEL (reference sequence). Here the CDR3 reads CASSQDGGVSYEQYF. CDR3 sequence (DNA): TGTGCCAGCAGCCAAGATGGGGGTGTCTCCTACGAGCAGTACTTC.

This clonotype was seen only a few times. The chain recombines TRBV30 with TRBJ1-5, with unresolved D. The CDR3 extends over 13 amino acids. Germline CDR1 and CDR2: GTSNPN and SVGIG (reference sequence). The V end lost 2 bases, the J end lost 9 bases, and 14 bases lay between the germline ends. CDR3 bases: TGTGCCTGGAGTTTGGACCGCTCGCGGCCCCAGCATTTT. Translating gives CAWSLDRSRPQHF.

The genes are TRBV30 and TRBJ2-7; D not resolved. Germline lookup yields CDR1 GTSNPN and CDR2 SVGIG (reference sequence). The CDR3 is 12 amino acids. CDR3 coding DNA: TGTTCACTCGGACGAGACTCCTACGAGCAGTACTTC. Encoded protein: CSLGRDSYEQYF.

This chain uses TRBV5-1 with TRBJ1-3; D ambiguous. This CDR3 has 15 amino acids. Trimming cost V 0 bases and J 0 bases, with 7 bases left between them. Per the germline V gene, CDR1 is SGHRS and CDR2 is YFSETQ. The DNA for the CDR3 is TGCGCCAGCAGCTTGGCGGAGCACTCTGGAAACACCATATATTTT. It codes for CASSLAEHSGNTIYF.

The chain employs TRBV29-1 and TRBJ2-3; D is perhaps TRBD1 (6 bases). Trimming pared 3 bases from V and 0 bases from J, leaving 13 bases between. The CDR3 runs to 15 residues. Germline V gene lookup returns CDR1 SQVTM and CDR2 ANQGSEA. This CDR3 is CSVEIDRLSTDTQYF. Here the CDR3 DNA reads TGCAGCGTTGAGATAGACAGGCTAAGCACAGATACGCAGTATTTT.

This clonotype was seen only a few times. The rearrangement joins TRBV27 to TRBJ1-5, with 10 bases lining up with TRBD1. The CDR3 sequence is 14 residues long. J was trimmed by 6 bases and V by 6 bases; bases with no gene match: 5. From germline, CDR1 is MNHEY and CDR2 SMNVEV (reference sequence). DNA of the CDR3: TGTGCCAGCAGAAGGACAGGGGGGCCTCAGCCCCAGCATTTT. Translating gives CASRRTGGPQPQHF.

In its sample, this clonotype was seen once. The chain uses TRBV20-1 and TRBJ2-1, with 7 bases identical to TRBD2. CDR1 is DFQATT and CDR2 is SNEGSKA in the germline V gene (reference sequence). There are 16 residues in the CDR3. As DNA, the CDR3 is TGCAGGGTCCGGTGGGCTAGCGGCGAATCCTACAATGAGCAGTTCTTC. Encoded protein: CRVRWASGESYNEQFF.

A few counts support this clonotype. The chain uses TRBV20-1 and TRBJ2-7; TRBD1 matches 7 bases. V dropped 0 bases and J dropped 1; count of bases not matched to a gene: 0. The CDR3 runs 13 residues. Germline V gives CDR1 DFQATT, CDR2 SNEGSKA (reference sequence). The DNA for the CDR3 is TGCAGTGCTAGAGAGGACAGGTCCTACGAGCAGTACTTC. Residues: CSAREDRSYEQYF.

This clonotype appeared once. The CDR3 sequence: CSVEEAATNEKLFF. The CDR3 DNA reads TGCAGCGTTGAAGAGGCAGCAACTAATGAAAAACTGTTTTTT. V usage is TRBV29-1 and J usage is TRBJ1-4, with D uncertain. Per germline, CDR1 SQVTM and CDR2 ANQGSEA. The CDR3 is 14 residues long. V was cut by 0 bases and J by 0 bases, with 5 bases left in between.

The table lists this clonotype with a few counts. This chain joins TRBV19 and TRBJ1-6; no clear D gene. The CDR3 has 14 amino acids. The V gene's germline CDR1 is LNHDA and CDR2 SQIVND (reference sequence). V was clipped by 7 bases and J by 8 bases, with 15 bases between them. In DNA, the CDR3 is TGTGCCAGTACCGACTTGGACCGAGATTCACCCCTCCACTTT. Its protein product is CASTDLDRDSPLHF.

This clonotype has just a few counts. A read error may account for a junction end that differs from germline. The chain carries TRBV2 and TRBJ2-1, with unresolved D. CDR1 is SNHLY, CDR2 FYNNEI, per germline. This CDR3 spans 13 amino acids. The CDR3 loop is CSSSGGSYNEQFF. CDR3 DNA: TGCTCCAGCTCCGGCGGCTCCTACAATGAGCAGTTCTTC.

This clonotype appeared many times. V is TRBV12-5 and J is TRBJ2-1; D not certain. The V end lost 0 bases, the J end lost 7 bases, and 13 bases lay between the germline ends. CDR1 and CDR2 (germline): LGHNT, FRNRAP. The CDR3 has 15 residues. CDR3 amino acids: CASGLVPSPGNEQFF. In nucleotides, the CDR3 is TGTGCTAGTGGTTTGGTACCTAGTCCGGGTAATGAGCAGTTCTTC.

This clonotype was recorded many times. The gene calls are TRBV18 and TRBJ2-6, with D unresolved. In germline, CDR1 is KGHSH, CDR2 LQKENI. V dropped 3 bases and J dropped 1 base, with 7 bases sitting between them. CDR3 length equals 15 residues. CDR3 loop: CASSPGKSGANVLTF. The CDR3 DNA follows: TGTGCCAGCTCACCTGGAAAGTCTGGGGCCAACGTCCTGACTTTC.

This clonotype turned up a few times. V usage is TRBV20-1 and J usage is TRBJ2-7, with TRBD1 identical over 9 bases. This CDR3 spans 16 amino acids. V shed 3 bases, J shed 3 bases, and the junction held 12 bases outside the gene matches. CDR1 and CDR2 (germline): DFQATT, SNEGSKA (reference sequence). The CDR3 is CSASGTGLEVLYEQYF. The CDR3 DNA is TGCAGTGCTAGTGGGACAGGGCTAGAGGTTCTCTACGAGCAGTACTTC.

This clonotype has at least ten counts. The V and J genes are TRBV5-1 and TRBJ2-7; 12 bases map to TRBD2. The CDR3 covers 16 residues. Germline values: CDR1 SGHRS, CDR2 YFSETQ. With 6 bases clipped from V and 2 bases from J, the junction kept 9 bases outside the gene matches. The CDR3 here is CASNPGTSGLTYEQYF. The CDR3 DNA sequence: TGCGCCAGCAACCCCGGGACTAGCGGGCTTACCTACGAGCAGTACTTC.

V is TRBV29-1 and J is TRBJ2-5, with a weak D call TRBD2 (5 bases). The CDR3 extends over 13 amino acids. Trimming left V 3 bases short and J 5 bases short, with 13 bases between. Germline V lookup: CDR1 SQVTM, CDR2 ANQGSEA. Here the CDR3 DNA reads TGCAGCGTTGACAGGTCGGGATCGGAGACCCAGTACTTC. Protein sequence: CSVDRSGSETQYF.

This clonotype was seen repeatedly, ten times or more. The rearrangement links TRBV27 to TRBJ2-7; 12 bases match TRBD2. The length of the CDR3 is 17 residues. Looked up from germline, CDR1 is MNHEY and CDR2 is SMNVEV (reference sequence). With 3 bases clipped from V and 2 bases from J, the junction kept 8 bases outside the gene matches. The CDR3 spells CASSFRPSGRVPYEQYF. Here the CDR3 DNA reads TGTGCCAGCAGTTTCCGACCTAGCGGGAGGGTCCCCTACGAGCAGTACTTC.

On this clonotype itself: A clone one base away is much larger, so this may be a read error. The chain recombines TRBV12-3 or TRBV12-4 with TRBJ1-1; D ambiguous. V lost 10 bases and J lost 4, with 19 bases in between. The CDR3 contains 14 residues. CDR3 amino acids: CATARVLSGTEAFF. DNA of the CDR3: TGTGCCACCGCTCGGGTTTTGAGCGGCACTGAAGCTTTCTTT.

This clonotype was observed many times. J is TRBJ2-3 and V is TRBV18; no firm D call. The CDR3 has 16 residues. Germline V gene lookup returns CDR1 KGHSH and CDR2 LQKENI. Trimming shortened V by 1 base and J by 6 bases, and 17 bases separated the two germline ends. The DNA of the CDR3 is TGTGCCAGCTCACCACGAGACAAAAGGTTGTCGGATACGCAGTATTTT. Its protein is CASSPRDKRLSDTQYF.

The V call is TRBV20-1, the J call TRBJ2-5; 7 positions match TRBD1. The CDR3 totals 15 residues. With 5 bases clipped from V and 5 bases from J, the junction kept 14 bases outside the gene matches. Germline CDR1 DFQATT, CDR2 SNEGSKA (reference sequence). In DNA form, the CDR3 reads TGCAGTGCTCCGCCATTTACAGGGGTCGGGGAGACCCAGTACTTC. It encodes CSAPPFTGVGETQYF.

At least ten counts were recorded for this clonotype. CDR3 nucleotides: TGTGCCAGCACCTACTCTCGGGCTCATCTGGGGGGGAACCAGCCCCAGCATTTT. Translated: CASTYSRAHLGGNQPQHF. This chain uses TRBV28 with TRBJ1-5; maybe TRBD1 (5 bases). CDR3 length equals 18 residues. Trimming stripped 7 bases from V and 7 bases from J, with 29 bases between. In germline, CDR1 is MDHEN, CDR2 SYDVKM.

This clonotype was seen at least ten times. The chain recombines TRBV29-1 with TRBJ2-3; TRBD1 agrees at 8 bases. Trimming removed 7 bases from V and 5 bases from J; junction bases left unmatched: 5. The CDR3 is 12 amino acids. CDR1 is SQVTM and CDR2 is ANQGSEA in the germline V gene. In nucleotides, the CDR3 is TGCAGCGGGGTTACAGGGGGAGATACGCAGTATTTT. This codes for CSGVTGGDTQYF.

In its sample, this clonotype was seen a few times. The gene calls are TRBV20-1 and TRBJ2-1; 13 nucleotides align to TRBD2. CDR3 length equals 14 residues. Germline CDR1 and CDR2: DFQATT and SNEGSKA (reference sequence). The V gene end was trimmed by 0 bases and the J gene end by 10 bases; junction bases not matched to a gene: 3. The CDR3 nucleotides are TGCAGTGCTAGAGATCCGGGACTAGCGGGAGAGCAGTTCTTC. It specifies CSARDPGLAGEQFF.

The chain employs TRBV5-4 and TRBJ2-7; either TRBD1 or TRBD2 may supply D (5 bases each). This CDR3 has 14 residues. Trimming shortened V by 4 bases and J by 2 bases, and 13 bases separated the two germline ends. From germline, CDR1 is SGHNT and CDR2 YYREEE (reference sequence). Here the CDR3 reads CASSPRDVAYEQYF. In DNA form, the CDR3 reads TGTGCCAGCAGCCCCCGGGACGTTGCCTACGAGCAGTACTTC.